This TCR beta chain is drawn from a study of T cells in Graves' hyperthyroidism and ophthalmopathy. Study at large: At initial diagnosis, before any treatment had begun, peripheral blood was obtained.

Findings of the study overall: Within blood appeared most thyroid clonotypes that had expanded above 0.001.

This clonotype was counted many times. What it binds is not known. The trim removed 8 bases at V and 1 base at J, leaving 11 bases unmatched. CDR3 length equals 14 residues. The germline CDR1 and CDR2 sequences are DFQATT and SNEGSKA (reference sequence). If no ophthalmopathy progression occurred within 18 months, Graves' hyperthyroidism was stable. Clinical symptoms, serum thyroxine and TRAb, thyroid ultrasound and orbital computed tomography together formed the diagnostic basis. The TCR beta CDR3 regions underwent amplification using RNA transcripts as the source. The TCR CDR3 first-round RT-PCR relied on the HTBI primer set. TCRdb itself ran the multiplex PCR reads through MiXCR, one entry per CDR3 protein. Of more than 300,000 distinct CDR3 sequences in the sample, around 14% were seen once.

The sample taken for sequencing was blood. The rearrangement joins TRBV20-1 to TRBJ2-7; TRBD2 aligns across 7 bases. The clonotype comes from a woman in her late teens or twenties with Graves' hyperthyroidism. CDR3 in DNA: TGCAGTCCTATGCGGCTAGCGGAGTCCTACGAGCAGTACTTC. Translated, it gives CSPMRLAESYEQYF.